This T cell receptor (beta chain) was profiled in a study of blood T cell repertoires in COVID-19. Germline V gives CDR1 SGHDT, CDR2 YYEEEE. CDR3 size: 14 residues. V dropped 0 bases and J dropped 7 bases, with 13 bases sitting between them. Some clones are missing from TCRdb's copy, which holds only in-frame ones; the method was immunoSEQ multiplex PCR. The sample consists of 150,000 to 200,000 clones, approximately 87% of them appearing once. The TCR originated in a man aged 18 to 29 with active or convalescent COVID-19. Sequencing was done on a sample of peripheral blood. The rearrangement joins TRBV5-6 to TRBJ2-5; tentatively, D is TRBD2 (5 bases). CDR3 DNA sequence: TGTGCCAGCAGCTTGGGGGTCTGGGAGCCGACCCAGTACTTC. Translation: CASSLGVWEPTQYF. Complete variable domain (other parts from reference TRBV5-6 and TRBJ2-5): DAGVTQSPTHLIKTRGQQVTLRCSPKSGHDTVSWYQQALGQGPQFIFQYYEEEERQRGNFPDRFSGHQFPNYSSELNVNALLLGDSALYLCASSLGVWEPTQYFGPGTRLLVL.